One and the same sample provided the 5 T cell receptor beta chains below, sequenced in a study of T cells in Graves' hyperthyroidism and ophthalmopathy. The investigators amplified TCR beta CDR3 regions from RNA transcripts. First-round RT-PCR targeting the TCR CDR3 was performed with the HTBI primer set. MiXCR, applied by TCRdb to the multiplex PCR reads, yields one record per CDR3 protein. The sample contains 650,000 to 750,000 distinct CDR3 sequences, 12% to 15% of which appear only once. Sample: blood. These receptors originate from a woman between 18 and 29 years old with Graves' hyperthyroidism.

This clonotype has at least ten counts. J is TRBJ2-3 and V is TRBV20-1, with 10 nucleotides matching TRBD2. Germline V CDR1 and CDR2: DFQATT, SNEGSKA (reference sequence). The CDR3 is 17 amino acids. V lost 2 bases, J lost 1 base, and 9 bases stayed unmatched. The CDR3 sequence is CSARPPSGTSGTDTQYF. The CDR3 DNA follows: TGCAGTGCTAGACCCCCCTCCGGGACTAGCGGCACAGATACGCAGTATTTT.

A remark on this clonotype: The missing conserved phenylalanine or tryptophan at the end of this CDR3 makes a read error likely. This chain uses TRBV2 with TRBJ1-2; D uncertain. The V and J ends lost 8 bases and 2 bases respectively, with 9 bases between them. Per the germline V gene, CDR1 is SNHLY and CDR2 is FYNNEI. This CDR3 comprises 12 residues. The CDR3 DNA is TGTGCCAGCTCCCTGGGAAACTATGGCTACACCTCC. Its protein is CASSLGNYGYTS.

This clonotype was observed at least ten times. This rearrangement joins TRBV29-1 to TRBJ1-2, with 7 nucleotides matching TRBD1. Germline V lookup: CDR1 SQVTM, CDR2 ANQGSEA. The CDR3 has 12 residues. The ends lost 2 bases at V and 3 bases at J; junction bases unmatched: 0. CDR3 sequence (DNA): TGCAGCGTTGAAAGGGGGCACTATGGCTACACCTTC. Its protein is CSVERGHYGYTF.

The V and J genes are TRBV19 and TRBJ1-1; D gene ambiguous. V lost 1 base and J 12 bases, leaving 15 bases between the germline ends. Germline lookup yields CDR1 LNHDA and CDR2 SQIVND (reference sequence). CDR3 length: 13 amino acids. CDR3 amino acids: CASSIGLRSSTFF. The CDR3 coding sequence is TGTGCCAGTAGTATAGGGCTGAGGAGCTCAACTTTCTTT.

The chain employs TRBV12-3 or TRBV12-4 and TRBJ2-3, with 8 bases lining up with TRBD1. This CDR3 has 13 amino acids. Trimming took 6 bases from V and 5 from J; bases not matched to a gene: 4. CDR3: CASRDRDEDTQYF. CDR3 in DNA: TGTGCCAGCAGGGACAGGGATGAAGATACGCAGTATTTT.